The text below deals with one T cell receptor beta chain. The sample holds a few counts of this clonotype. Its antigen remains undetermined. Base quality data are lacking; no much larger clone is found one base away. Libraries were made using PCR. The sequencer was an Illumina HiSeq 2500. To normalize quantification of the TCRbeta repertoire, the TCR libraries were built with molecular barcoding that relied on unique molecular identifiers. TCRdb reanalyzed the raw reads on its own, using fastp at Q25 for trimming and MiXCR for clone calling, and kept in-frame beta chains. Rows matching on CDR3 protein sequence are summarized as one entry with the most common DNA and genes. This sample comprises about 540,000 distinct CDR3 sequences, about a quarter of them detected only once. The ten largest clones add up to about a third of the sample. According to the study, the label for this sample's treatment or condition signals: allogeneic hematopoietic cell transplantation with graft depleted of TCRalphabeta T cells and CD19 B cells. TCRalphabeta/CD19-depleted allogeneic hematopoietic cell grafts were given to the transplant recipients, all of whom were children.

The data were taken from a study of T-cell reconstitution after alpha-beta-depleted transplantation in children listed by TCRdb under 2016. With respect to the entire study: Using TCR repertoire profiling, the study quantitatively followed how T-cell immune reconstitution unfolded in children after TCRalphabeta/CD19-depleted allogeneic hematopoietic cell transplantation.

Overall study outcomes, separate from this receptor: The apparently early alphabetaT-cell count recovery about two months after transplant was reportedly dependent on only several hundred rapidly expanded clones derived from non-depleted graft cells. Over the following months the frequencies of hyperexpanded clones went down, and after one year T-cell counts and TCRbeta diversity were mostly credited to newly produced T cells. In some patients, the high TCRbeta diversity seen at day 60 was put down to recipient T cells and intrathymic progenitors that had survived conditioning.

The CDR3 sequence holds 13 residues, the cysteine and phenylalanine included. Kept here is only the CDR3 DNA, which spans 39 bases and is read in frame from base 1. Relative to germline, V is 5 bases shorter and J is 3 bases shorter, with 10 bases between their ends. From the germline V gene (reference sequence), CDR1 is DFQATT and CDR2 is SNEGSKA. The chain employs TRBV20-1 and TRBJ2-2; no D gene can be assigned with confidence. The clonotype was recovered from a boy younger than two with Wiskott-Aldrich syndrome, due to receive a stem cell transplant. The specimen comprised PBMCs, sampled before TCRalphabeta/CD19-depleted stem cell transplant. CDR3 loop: CSAESLYTGELFF. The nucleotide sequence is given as TGCAGTGCTGAGAGTCTCTACACCGGGGAGCTGTTTTTT.